A single sample gave rise to the 27 T cell receptor beta chains below, sequenced in a study of Graves' ophthalmopathy and Graves' hyperthyroidism. Scientists amplified the TCR beta CDR3 regions from RNA transcripts. HTBI primers primed a first-round RT-PCR, and a second-round multiplex PCR followed. TCRdb re-derived calls from the multiplex PCR reads in MiXCR, one entry per CDR3 protein. Among nearly 400,000 distinct CDR3 sequences listed, around 18% were seen once. The specimen was peripheral blood. The receptors shown here come from a woman aged 18-35 years with Graves' ophthalmopathy.

This clonotype was seen repeatedly, ten times or more. This chain connects TRBV12-3 or TRBV12-4 to TRBJ1-1; a possible D gene is TRBD1 (5 bases). This CDR3 comprises 18 residues. Trimming took 1 base from V and 2 from J, leaving 20 bases between them. Here the CDR3 reads CASSLEVRAGLPNTEAFF. As DNA, the CDR3 is TGTGCCAGCAGTTTAGAAGTAAGAGCGGGACTTCCTAACACTGAAGCTTTCTTT.

This clonotype was observed a handful of times. A single base separates this from a much larger clone, so it may be a read error. The gene calls are TRBV6-2 or TRBV6-3 and TRBJ2-5, with D unresolved. This CDR3 is built from 12 residues. The germline CDR1 and CDR2 sequences are MNHEY and SVGEGT. The CDR3 sequence: CVSKDGSETQYF. CDR3 sequence (DNA): TGTGTCAGCAAGGACGGTTCGGAGACCCAGTACTTC.

This clonotype showed up many times. The J gene is TRBJ2-5, the V gene TRBV12-3 or TRBV12-4; TRBD2 agrees at 8 bases. The J segment lost 5 bases and the V segment lost 6 bases, leaving 11 bases of the junction unmatched. This CDR3 has 15 amino acids. The CDR3 coding sequence is TGTGCCAGCAGCAAGATAGCGGGAATCTTGGAGACCCAGTACTTC. This translates into CASSKIAGILETQYF.

The chain carries TRBV7-2 and TRBJ1-1, with D possibly being TRBD1 (5 bases). The germline V gene encodes CDR1 SGHTA and CDR2 FQGNSA. V was cut by 6 bases and J by 4 bases, with 15 bases left in between. CDR3 length: 14 amino acids. The CDR3 DNA sequence: TGTGCCAGCAGTCCTCTGGTCGGGGGCACTGAAGCTTTCTTT. Its protein product is CASSPLVGGTEAFF.

This clonotype has a count of ten or more. The chain is built from TRBV10-3 and TRBJ2-7, with 8 bases that match TRBD1. Unmatched junction bases numbered 5, after V lost 2 bases and J lost 2 bases. This CDR3 comprises 15 residues. Germline CDR1 ENHRY, CDR2 SYGVKD. DNA for the CDR3: TGTGCCATCAGTGAGGGACAGGGCTCTACCTACGAGCAGTACTTC. It encodes CAISEGQGSTYEQYF.

This clonotype was recorded many times. The chain recombines TRBV24-1 with TRBJ2-5; D might be TRBD1 (6 bases). The V end was cut by 3 bases, the J end by 1 base, with 11 bases between. Looked up from germline, CDR1 is KGHDR and CDR2 is SFDVKD. The CDR3 is 15 residues long. The CDR3 DNA reads as TGTGCCACCAGTGATCCGACAGGTGTCCAAGAGACCCAGTACTTC. It encodes CATSDPTGVQETQYF.

This clonotype has at least ten counts. This chain links TRBV6-5 with TRBJ1-5; 10 nucleotides align to TRBD1. In germline, CDR1 is MNHEY, CDR2 SVGAGI. The CDR3 runs to 14 residues. V trimming: 6 bases; J trimming: 5 bases; junction bases outside the gene matches: 4. Written as DNA, the CDR3 is TGTGCCAGCAGCCTCGGACAGGGGGATCAGCCCCAGCATTTT. It is translated as CASSLGQGDQPQHF.

This clonotype was recorded a few times. The chain recombines TRBV6-1 with TRBJ1-5; no reliable D call. Trimming stripped 3 bases from V and 3 bases from J, with 6 bases between. Germline loops: CDR1 MNHNS, CDR2 SASEGT. There are 13 residues in the CDR3. CDR3 sequence reads: CASSDLSNQPQHF. The CDR3 DNA follows: TGTGCCAGCAGTGATCTGTCCAATCAGCCCCAGCATTTT.

V usage is TRBV6-5 and J usage is TRBJ1-2, with TRBD1 as a possible D gene (6 bases). Trimming shortened V by 4 bases and J by 6 bases, and 15 bases separated the two germline ends. Germline V gene lookup returns CDR1 MNHEY and CDR2 SVGAGI. This CDR3 is 14 amino acids long. CDR3 coding DNA: TGTGCCAGCAGTTTATACGGGGGCGCGGATGGCTACACCTTC. This encodes CASSLYGGADGYTF.

This clonotype was observed many times. J is TRBJ2-5 and V is TRBV5-1; D possibly corresponds to TRBD1 (5 bases). Germline V lookup: CDR1 SGHRS, CDR2 YFSETQ. The CDR3 runs to 15 residues. V was clipped by 5 bases and J by 5 bases, with 19 bases between them. Here the CDR3 DNA reads TGCGCCAGCAGTCAAGGTCAGGGCCCAGTGGAGACCCAGTACTTC. Protein: CASSQGQGPVETQYF. Filled out from reference TRBV5-1 and TRBJ2-5, the complete variable domain reads KAGVTQTPRYLIKTRGQQVTLSCSPISGHRSVSWYQQTPGQGLQFLFEYFSETQRNKGNFPGRFSGRQFSNSRSEMNVSTLELGDSALYLCASSQGQGPVETQYFGPGTRLLVL.

This clonotype has ten or more counts. The rearrangement uses TRBV14 and TRBJ2-7; tentative D call: TRBD1 (6 bases). Looked up from germline, CDR1 is SGHDN and CDR2 is FVKESK. This CDR3 has 15 residues. The V gene lost 4 bases and the J gene lost 2 bases, with 15 bases spanning the gap. The CDR3 region has the DNA TGTGCCAGCAGCCCCCAGGGGACACCCACCTACGAGCAGTACTTC. Amino acids: CASSPQGTPTYEQYF.

This clonotype was observed at least ten times. The chain links TRBV12-3 or TRBV12-4 to TRBJ2-7, with TRBD2 as a possible D gene (6 bases). V lost 2 bases and J 3 bases, leaving 14 bases between the germline ends. The CDR3 has 15 amino acids. The CDR3 DNA follows: TGTGCCAGCAGTTTAAAAGGGACGGACTACTACGAGCAGTACTTC. Residues: CASSLKGTDYYEQYF.

This clonotype was found many times. The chain joins TRBV20-1 to TRBJ2-4; tentatively, D is TRBD1 or TRBD2 (6 bases each). Germline V gene sequence: CDR1 DFQATT, CDR2 SNEGSKA (reference sequence). V lost 5 bases to trimming and J lost 1 base, with 21 bases between them. This CDR3 comprises 17 residues. Written as DNA, the CDR3 is TGCAGTGCTTTCGGGACGGGGGCCTCCGGGGCCAAAAACATTCAGTACTTC. Translation: CSAFGTGASGAKNIQYF.

This clonotype was found many times. The chain has TRBV5-1 and TRBJ1-1; weak D call: TRBD1 (5 bases). V was clipped by 3 bases and J by 0 bases, with 9 bases between them. Germline values: CDR1 SGHRS, CDR2 YFSETQ. The CDR3 loop spans 14 amino acids. The CDR3 protein is CASSSQGMNTEAFF. The CDR3 region has the DNA TGCGCCAGCAGCTCCCAGGGCATGAACACTGAAGCTTTCTTT.

The sample holds many counts of this clonotype. V usage is TRBV7-3 and J usage is TRBJ2-7, with 7 bases matching TRBD1. V dropped 5 bases and J dropped 3; count of bases not matched to a gene: 7. The CDR3 has 14 amino acids. In germline, CDR1 is SGHTA, CDR2 FQGTGA. The CDR3 sequence: CASSPGTANYEQYF. The DNA for the CDR3 is TGTGCCAGCAGCCCCGGGACAGCCAACTACGAGCAGTACTTC.

This clonotype occurred many times. The genes are TRBV4-2 and TRBJ1-2; D is unclear. Trimming shortened V by 1 base and J by 4 bases, and 22 bases separated the two germline ends. The CDR3 spans 18 residues. From germline, CDR1 is LGHNA and CDR2 YNFKEQ. The CDR3 DNA reads TGTGCCAGCAGCCAAGCCGCCTTTTTTTCGTCGGGTGCCTATGGCTACACCTTC. This codes for CASSQAAFFSSGAYGYTF.

This clonotype was counted at least ten times. The rearrangement joins TRBV15 to TRBJ1-6; D possibly corresponds to TRBD1 (5 bases). Germline CDR1 is LNHNV and CDR2 is YYDKDF (reference sequence). The CDR3 runs 16 residues. Trimming removed 3 bases from V and 0 bases from J, with 9 bases in between. The CDR3 DNA is TGTGCCACCAGCAGCGGGGCCAGCTCCTATAATTCACCCCTCCACTTT. Protein: CATSSGASSYNSPLHF.

The chain links TRBV6-2 or TRBV6-3 to TRBJ2-7; D unresolved. This CDR3 contains 14 residues. Trimming removed 6 bases from V and 2 bases from J, with 14 bases in between. Germline loops: CDR1 MNHEY, CDR2 SVGEGT. The chain's CDR3 is CASSTPRGTYEQYF. CDR3 bases: TGTGCCAGCAGCACACCACGCGGAACCTACGAGCAGTACTTC.

This clonotype was recorded many times. The rearrangement links TRBV10-3 to TRBJ2-7; maybe TRBD1 (6 bases). The germline gives CDR1 ENHRY, CDR2 SYGVKD. V dropped 11 bases and J dropped 5 bases, with 22 bases sitting between them. The CDR3 consists of 14 residues. Here the CDR3 reads CASRGTGPGHEQYF. CDR3 nucleotide sequence: TGTGCCTCCCGAGGCACAGGGCCGGGCCACGAGCAGTACTTC.

Ten or more counts support this clonotype. The chain recombines TRBV7-2 with TRBJ1-1, with D maybe TRBD1 (6 bases). CDR1 is SGHTA and CDR2 is FQGNSA in the germline V gene. The CDR3 totals 19 residues. V was shortened by 0 bases and J by 0 bases, with 20 bases between the two germline ends. This chain's CDR3 is CASSLALGFRDNMNTEAFF. CDR3 nucleotides: TGTGCCAGCAGCTTAGCGTTGGGGTTCAGGGACAATATGAACACTGAAGCTTTCTTT.

This clonotype appeared many times. A much larger clonotype is one base distant, so this may be a read error. It is likely a read error, because the conserved phenylalanine at the end of the CDR3 is missing. DNA of the CDR3: TGTGCCAGCAGTTATGGGGCATTTAACAGGGGAAACACTGAAGCTTTCTCT. Amino acids: CASSYGAFNRGNTEAFS. This sequence joins TRBV6-5 and TRBJ1-1, with 7 nucleotides matching TRBD1. This CDR3 is 17 amino acids long. With 3 bases clipped from V and 2 bases from J, the junction kept 12 bases outside the gene matches. Germline V gene lookup returns CDR1 MNHEY and CDR2 SVGAGI.

This clonotype has at least ten counts. The chain combines TRBV7-3 with TRBJ2-5, with D possibly being TRBD1 or TRBD2 (5 bases each). V lost 1 base and J 5 bases, leaving 17 bases between the germline ends. The CDR3 sequence is 16 residues long. Germline V lookup: CDR1 SGHTA, CDR2 FQGTGA. The CDR3 DNA is TGTGCCAGCAGCTTAAAAGGACCCGCTGAGGGGGAGACCCAGTACTTC. This encodes CASSLKGPAEGETQYF.

This clonotype was found many times. This sequence joins TRBV12-3 or TRBV12-4 and TRBJ2-2; D is unclear. Trimming removed 7 bases at V and 8 bases at J, with 8 bases between. The CDR3 has 11 residues. CDR3 bases: TGTGCCAGCACCCTCCGAGGGGAGCTGTTTTTT. Protein sequence: CASTLRGELFF.

This clonotype has a count of ten or more. The rearrangement links TRBV7-2 to TRBJ2-7, with a tentative D call TRBD2 (6 bases). Trimming removed 3 bases from V and 3 bases from J, with 9 bases in between. In germline, CDR1 is SGHTA, CDR2 FQGNSA. This CDR3 comprises 13 residues. CDR3 nucleotide sequence: TGTGCCAGCAGCTTTCGGGGAGGCTACGAGCAGTACTTC. Protein: CASSFRGGYEQYF.

Many counts were recorded for this clonotype. This chain uses TRBV4-3 with TRBJ1-3; 12 bases are a match to TRBD1. The CDR3 has 17 amino acids. V was clipped by 2 bases and J by 2 bases; unmatched bases: 4. CDR1 LGHNA and CDR2 YSLEER come from the germline V gene. CDR3 sequence reads: CASSQTGTGGTGNTIYF. The CDR3 nucleotides are TGCGCCAGCAGCCAAACCGGGACAGGGGGCACTGGAAACACCATATATTTT.

This clonotype was observed many times. CDR3 sequence (DNA): TGTGCCAGCGTGGATCAGGGGAGGGGCACTGAAGCTTTCTTT. As protein: CASVDQGRGTEAFF. J is TRBJ1-1 and V is TRBV2, with D possibly TRBD1 on 6 matching bases. The CDR3 contains 14 residues. Trimming stripped 8 bases from V and 4 bases from J, with 17 bases between. Germline V gene sequence: CDR1 SNHLY, CDR2 FYNNEI. Together with reference TRBV2 and TRBJ1-1, the CDR3 gives the full variable domain: EPEVTQTPSHQVTQMGQEVILRCVPISNHLYFYWYRQILGQKVEFLVSFYNNEISEKSEIFDDQFSVERPDGSNFTLKIRSTKLEDSAMYFCASVDQGRGTEAFFGQGTRLTVV.

This clonotype was recorded at least ten times. The chain is built from TRBV6-1 and TRBJ1-5; 12 bases match TRBD1. V trimming: 6 bases; J trimming: 5 bases; junction bases outside the gene matches: 11. The CDR3 runs 17 residues. Germline loops: CDR1 MNHNS, CDR2 SASEGT. CDR3 protein: CASSLEIGTGGDQPQHF. CDR3 DNA sequence: TGTGCCAGCAGCCTAGAAATCGGGACAGGGGGCGATCAGCCCCAGCATTTT.